Below are 21 T cell receptor beta chains sequenced from a single sample in a study of T-cell memory formation after mild COVID-19. TCRdb independently ran MiXCR on the 5' RACE reads; one entry per CDR3 protein. The table has about 600,000 distinct CDR3 sequences, about a fifth seen once. Sequenced input: PBMCs or a T cell subset sorted from them (not recorded which). The receptors derive from an adult woman who had mild COVID-19 (a few samples of this study predate the infection). Cell type and time point are not known.

The chain couples TRBV18 to TRBJ1-6; D may be TRBD1 (6 bases). The V end lost 1 base, the J end lost 5 bases, and 12 bases lay between the germline ends. This CDR3 has 16 amino acids. Germline CDR1 reads KGHSH; CDR2 reads LQKENI. The DNA for the CDR3 is TGTGCCAGCTCACCACGCAGGGGAAGGGATAATTCACCCCTCCACTTT. Translated: CASSPRRGRDNSPLHF.

There are a few counts of this clonotype. The V call is TRBV12-3 or TRBV12-4, the J call TRBJ1-6; the D gene is possibly TRBD1 (6 bases). The CDR3 consists of 16 residues. Trimming shortened V by 1 base and J by 2 bases, and 9 bases separated the two germline ends. For the CDR3, the DNA is TGTGCCAGCAGTTTAGTCAGGGGTACCTATAATTCACCCCTCCACTTT. This codes for CASSLVRGTYNSPLHF.

The chain couples TRBV5-4 to TRBJ2-4, with D perhaps matching TRBD2 (6 bases). Per germline, CDR1 SGHNT and CDR2 YYREEE (reference sequence). This CDR3 is 14 amino acids long. V gave up 4 bases and J gave up 11 bases, with 19 bases separating them. The CDR3 DNA reads TGTGCCAGCAGCACGGGACGGCCGGGAGCTGTTCAGTACTTC. It codes for CASSTGRPGAVQYF.

The chain uses TRBV11-3 and TRBJ2-7, with 12 positions matching TRBD2. Germline-derived CDR1 and CDR2 are SGHNT and YENEEA. J was trimmed by 2 bases and V by 4 bases; bases with no gene match: 6. The CDR3 sequence is 16 residues long. The CDR3 DNA reads TGTGCCAGCAGCTCCCGGACTAGCGGGATTACCTACGAGCAGTACTTC. Protein product: CASSSRTSGITYEQYF.

This clonotype appeared a few times. The V and J genes are TRBV29-1 and TRBJ2-5; 11 bases map to TRBD1. The trim removed 7 bases at V and 4 bases at J, leaving 8 bases unmatched. Germline V gene sequence: CDR1 SQVTM, CDR2 ANQGSEA. The CDR3 is 14 residues long. The CDR3 loop reads CSARTGTGGETQYF. CDR3 nucleotides: TGCAGCGCGAGGACCGGGACAGGGGGAGAGACCCAGTACTTC.

The chain has TRBV24-1 and TRBJ1-2, with TRBD1 as a possible D gene (5 bases). V was clipped by 5 bases and J by 11 bases, with 17 bases between them. CDR1 is KGHDR, CDR2 SFDVKD, per germline. CDR3 length: 13 amino acids. CDR3 DNA: TGTGCCACCAGTGGAGAAGGCAGGGCGAAGTACACCTTC. Protein product: CATSGEGRAKYTF.

This chain joins TRBV6-1 and TRBJ1-2; tentative D call: TRBD1 (6 bases). V was pared by 6 bases and J by 4 bases, with 15 bases between. Germline CDR1 and CDR2: MNHNS and SASEGT. The CDR3 has 14 residues. CDR3 sequence: CASRGGGPFYGYTF. The CDR3 DNA reads as TGTGCCAGCAGGGGGGGGGGCCCCTTCTATGGCTACACCTTC.

This chain joins TRBV7-2 and TRBJ2-6; 7 positions agree with TRBD1. The length of the CDR3 is 16 residues. The V gene's germline CDR1 is SGHTA and CDR2 FQGNSA. The junction had 3 bases not matched to a gene; V was cut back by 1 base and J by 3 bases. The CDR3 bases are TGTGCCAGCAGCTTAGACTCAGGGGGTGGGGCCAACGTCCTGACTTTC. This codes for CASSLDSGGGANVLTF.

Regarding this clonotype: Germline and junction disagree at one end, which may indicate a read error. The chain has TRBV7-6 and TRBJ2-3, with D perhaps given as TRBD1 or TRBD2 (6 bases each). This CDR3 has 15 amino acids. Germline V gene sequence: CDR1 SGHVS, CDR2 FNYEAQ. The CDR3 DNA sequence: TGTGCCAGCAGATTAGGGGGGTTTAGCACAGATACGCAGTATTTT. It specifies CASRLGGFSTDTQYF.

CDR3 nucleotides: TGTGCCAGCAGCCCTCGGATGGACACTGAAGCTTTCTTT. Its translation is CASSPRMDTEAFF. The chain employs TRBV2 and TRBJ1-1; D is ambiguous. Trimming took off 6 bases at V and 3 bases at J, with 11 bases between the two ends. CDR1 and CDR2 (germline): SNHLY, FYNNEI. The CDR3 runs 13 residues.

This clonotype was seen more than once but under ten times. J is TRBJ2-1 and V is TRBV7-2, with D possibly matching TRBD1 (6 bases). From germline, CDR1 is SGHTA and CDR2 FQGNSA. This CDR3 contains 14 residues. Trimming stripped 1 base from V and 4 bases from J, with 8 bases between. The CDR3 sequence is CASSLDRAYNEQFF. The CDR3 bases are TGTGCCAGCAGCTTAGACAGGGCGTACAATGAGCAGTTCTTC.

The chain couples TRBV12-3 or TRBV12-4 to TRBJ1-2; 9 bases agree with TRBD1. The length of the CDR3 is 15 residues. V was clipped by 4 bases and J by 4 bases; unmatched bases: 7. CDR3 sequence reads: CASSSGTGRGYGYTF. The CDR3 coding sequence is TGTGCCAGCAGTTCCGGGACAGGGCGCGGCTATGGCTACACCTTC.

The sample holds a few counts of this clonotype. The chain is built from TRBV30 and TRBJ2-2; D is unresolved. Germline CDR1 GTSNPN, CDR2 SVGIG (reference sequence). Trimming removed 4 bases from V and 4 bases from J, with 22 bases in between. This CDR3 has 17 residues. This CDR3 is CAWTHPRWGSFTGELFF. CDR3 nucleotide sequence: TGTGCCTGGACCCACCCCAGGTGGGGATCTTTCACCGGGGAGCTGTTTTTT.

This clonotype showed up just a few times. This chain connects TRBV7-2 to TRBJ2-1; TRBD2 matches 9 bases. V lost 6 bases, J lost 3 bases, and 6 bases stayed unmatched. This CDR3 is 15 amino acids long. Germline V gene sequence: CDR1 SGHTA, CDR2 FQGNSA. This CDR3 reads CASRKAGGIYNEQFF. The DNA for the CDR3 is TGTGCCAGCAGAAAAGCGGGGGGAATCTACAATGAGCAGTTCTTC.

This chain links TRBV6-6 with TRBJ1-1, with D possibly TRBD1 on 5 matching bases. Germline CDR1 reads MNHNY; CDR2 reads SVGAGI (reference sequence). With 0 bases removed from V and 2 bases from J, the gap between germline ends came to 16 bases. This CDR3 region has 17 residues. DNA of the CDR3: TGTGCCAGCAGTTACTCGACGGGGCCGGAAAGTAACACTGAAGCTTTCTTT. Its protein product is CASSYSTGPESNTEAFF.

This clonotype was seen ten or more times. The rearrangement links TRBV4-3 to TRBJ2-2, with D perhaps matching TRBD1 or TRBD2 (5 bases each). This CDR3 is built from 17 residues. Trimming removed 2 bases at V and 2 bases at J, with 15 bases between. From germline, CDR1 is LGHNA and CDR2 YSLEER. The CDR3 region has the DNA TGCGCCAGCAGCCAAATACCTGGGACGGTCAACACCGGGGAGCTGTTTTTT. Its protein product is CASSQIPGTVNTGELFF.

This clonotype was seen a few times. This rearrangement joins TRBV7-9 to TRBJ2-2; D is ambiguous. V lost 7 bases, J lost 3 bases, and 6 bases lay in between. The CDR3 covers 12 residues. The V gene's germline CDR1 is SEHNR and CDR2 FQNEAQ (reference sequence). This CDR3 reads CASTLYTGELFF. As DNA, the CDR3 is TGTGCCAGCACCCTATACACCGGGGAGCTGTTTTTT. Filled out from reference TRBV7-9 and TRBJ2-2, the complete variable domain reads DTGVSQNPRHKITKRGQNVTFRCDPISEHNRLYWYRQTLGQGPEFLTYFQNEAQLEKSRLLSDRFSAERPKGSFSTLEIQRTEQGDSAMYLCASTLYTGELFFGEGSRLTVL.

J is TRBJ2-3 and V is TRBV19; D gene ambiguous. CDR3 size: 17 residues. With 3 bases removed from V and 4 bases from J, the gap between germline ends came to 20 bases. Germline V gives CDR1 LNHDA, CDR2 SQIVND (reference sequence). The CDR3 spells CASSIQPTAATADTQYF. CDR3 nucleotide sequence: TGTGCCAGTAGTATTCAACCAACGGCGGCCACTGCAGATACGCAGTATTTT.

Only a few counts were recorded for this clonotype. The chain has TRBV7-9 and TRBJ1-5; D call uncertain. The CDR3 spans 14 residues. Germline lookup yields CDR1 SEHNR and CDR2 FQNEAQ (reference sequence). V lost 3 bases and J lost 6, with 12 bases in between. The CDR3 DNA sequence: TGTGCCAGCAGCTTTTCCGGCTTTGGTCAGCCCCAGCATTTT. This gives the protein CASSFSGFGQPQHF.

The rearrangement uses TRBV29-1 and TRBJ2-2; D remains unclear. This CDR3 has 14 residues. CDR1 and CDR2 from the germline V gene are SQVTM and ANQGSEA. Trimming removed 1 base at V and 4 bases at J, with 10 bases between. The CDR3 region is CSVEGPGSTGELFF. CDR3 DNA sequence: TGCAGCGTTGAAGGACCCGGCAGCACCGGGGAGCTGTTTTTT.

The rearrangement uses TRBV5-1 and TRBJ2-3; possible D gene TRBD2, 6 bases. Between the trimmed V and J ends, which lost 2 bases and 2 bases, there was a span of 21 bases. Germline V CDR1 and CDR2: SGHRS, YFSETQ. CDR3 length: 18 amino acids. CDR3 region: CASSFRRPTGLLTDTQYF. CDR3 DNA sequence: TGCGCCAGCAGCTTCCGGCGACCTACGGGACTCCTCACAGATACGCAGTATTTT.